The 2 T cell receptor beta chains below were found in one sample sequenced in a study of control samples from healthy donors and cancer patients. Only in-frame clones appear in the TCRdb table, and some are missing; sequencing was by immunoSEQ multiplex PCR. The sample shows more than 50,000 clones, roughly 85% of them seen only once. Material: blood. The source of these receptors is a man aged 35 to 55 in good health.

The chain carries TRBV6-6 and TRBJ2-7, with 8 nucleotides matching TRBD2. V dropped 2 bases and J dropped 1; count of bases not matched to a gene: 4. Germline-derived CDR1 and CDR2 are MNHNY and SVGAGI (reference sequence). This CDR3 is built from 15 residues. The CDR3 loop is CASSYPGGGSYEQYF. In nucleotides, the CDR3 is TGTGCCAGCAGTTACCCCGGGGGGGGTTCCTACGAGCAGTACTTC.

CDR3 in DNA: TGCGCCAGCAGACCGACAGGGACTTCTTCCTACGAGCAGTACTTC. Its translation is CASRPTGTSSYEQYF. V usage is TRBV5-1 and J usage is TRBJ2-7; weak D call: TRBD1 (7 bases). Trimming left V 5 bases short and J 1 base short, with 16 bases between. CDR3 length: 15 residues. Germline V CDR1 and CDR2: SGHRS, YFSETQ.